This TCR beta chain was found in a study of cytomegalovirus exposure and HLA in healthy donors. The germline V gene has CDR1 MDHEN and CDR2 SYDVKM. CDR3 length: 14 amino acids. The ends were cut back, 2 bases at V and 2 bases at J, with 9 bases in the middle. This PCR relied on a set of 60 Vbeta primers and 13 Jbeta primers. TCRdb's copy holds only in-frame clones and misses some; the assay was immunoSEQ multiplex PCR. Of 150,000 to 200,000 clones in the sample, roughly 75% were seen once. The receptor comes from a woman aged 40 to 49 in good health and CMV-seropositive. The source material was PBMCs. The chain couples TRBV28 to TRBJ2-5; D gene ambiguous. The CDR3 region has the DNA TGTGCCAGCAGTTTAGTTGACTCTCAAGAGACCCAGTACTTC. Its translation is CASSLVDSQETQYF.